This TCR beta chain comes out of a study of shared clonotypes between healthy human individuals (dated by TCRdb to about 2020). About the full investigation: The cohort included a few men and a couple of women between 18 and 49 years of age. To estimate repertoire size and how much clonotype sharing occurs between individuals, the study deeply sequenced the blood TCR repertoires of about five healthy adults. Libraries were prepared and TCR repertoires were sequenced by different laboratories using diverse techniques, in order to increase sequencing depth and limit assay-specific biases. Leukapheresis yielded between about 0.9 and 8.9 billion PBMCs per donor. Results the study describes overall, beyond this receptor: Because the study included a small number of donors, the genetic and exposure-history diversity represented was limited. Sampling was limited to blood, and TCR repertoires in tissue likely differ from TCR repertoires in blood. Based on pairwise subsampling, the degree of clonotype sharing among donors was expected to be affected by sequencing depth.

Using the deep immunoSEQ assay, TCR CDR3 regions were amplified from genomic DNA by multiplex PCR. For each cell subset, the extracted genomic DNA was distributed evenly across all wells of several immunoSEQ 96-well plates, and each plate served as one replicate. For unsorted PBMC, approximately 290 ng of genomic DNA, equivalent to around 30,000 T cell genomes, went into each replicate PCR. Ten immunoSEQ deep assay plates were used to sequence the unsorted PBMC genomic DNA. Purified libraries were quantified with a Qubit 3.0 fluorometer, sized on a Bioanalyzer 2100, and re-quantified with the KAPA Library Quantification kit. Every immunoSEQ 96-well plate was sequenced on a dedicated single-read 150-cycle Illumina NextSeq 550 flow cell. In the authors' own workflow: The immunoSEQ output contained only junctional sequences without quality scores, so filtering could not match that applied to full-length reads. Sequences were annotated with PyIR, a Python wrapper for IgBLAST v1.9, using IMGT germline references to assign V/J genes and CDR3. Any read was removed if the V/J assignment was weak (E-value above 1e-6), the CDR3 was missing, or the read contained stop codons, out-of-frame junctions, or ambiguous translated residues. V3J clonotypes were defined as sequences sharing an identical inferred V gene, J gene, and CDR3 amino acid sequence. Percentage overlap between repertoires was calculated by dividing the number of shared unique clonotypes by the size of the smaller repertoire. RTK rarefaction, the Chao1 estimator, and Recon v2.1 estimates of unobserved clonotypes were used to assess repertoire richness. Not all clones reach the TCRdb copy of this immuneACCESS table, which keeps in-frame sequences only. Checked studies attribute under half of the gap to unresolved V genes and leave the rest unexplained. The DNA gave D and trimming, while V, J and clone size come from that table. This sample holds fewer than 600,000 clones; just over 75% were observed only once. The leading ten clones occupy about 11% of the sample.

On this clone: The specificity of this receptor is unknown. No base quality values were provided; no much bigger clone lies one nucleotide off.

Looking up the germline V gene yields CDR1 SQVTM and CDR2 ANQGSEA. The junction shows trimming of 4 bases on V and 6 bases on J, plus 2 bases between the germline ends. CDR3 length: 9 amino acids, cysteine to phenylalanine. The retained sequence is limited to the CDR3, 27 bases, with the frame set at the first base. The donors were healthy, HIV-negative adults who had no recently reported acute infections or vaccinations. Only Caucasian adults living in Nashville, Tennessee, USA were represented among the donors. In the unsorted samples, 90 million to 100 million PBMCs were counted, and genomic DNA was extracted using the QIAamp DNA Blood Mini kit. Blood was obtained by leukapheresis, after which PBMCs were separated by Ficoll-Histopaque density gradient centrifugation and cryopreserved in liquid nitrogen vapor phase.

Specimen: PBMCs. The sequence derives from a woman aged 40-49 years in good health. Some clones in this sample may be carry-over from other donors' samples. The rearranged chain carries TRBV29-1 and TRBJ2-3; no D gene call is confident. The CDR3 reads CSVADTQYF. The nucleotide sequence is TGCAGCGTTGCGGATACGCAGTATTTT.